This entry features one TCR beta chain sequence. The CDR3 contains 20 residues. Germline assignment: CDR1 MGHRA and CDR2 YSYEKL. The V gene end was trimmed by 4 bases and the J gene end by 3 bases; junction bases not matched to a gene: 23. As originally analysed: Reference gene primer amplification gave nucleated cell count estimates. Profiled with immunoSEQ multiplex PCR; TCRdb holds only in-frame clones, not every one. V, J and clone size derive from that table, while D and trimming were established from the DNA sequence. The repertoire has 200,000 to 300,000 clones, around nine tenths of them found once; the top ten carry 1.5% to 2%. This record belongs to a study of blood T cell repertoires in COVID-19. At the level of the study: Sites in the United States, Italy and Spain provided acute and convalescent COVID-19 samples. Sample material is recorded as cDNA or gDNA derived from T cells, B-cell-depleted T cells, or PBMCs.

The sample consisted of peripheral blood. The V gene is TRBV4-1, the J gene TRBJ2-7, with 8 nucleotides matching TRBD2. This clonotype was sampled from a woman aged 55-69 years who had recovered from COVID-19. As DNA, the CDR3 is TGCGCCAGCAGCCGGTGGGCAGGGTTTGATAGCGGGGAGGCCCGCTACGAGCAGTACTTC. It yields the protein CASSRWAGFDSGEARYEQYF.